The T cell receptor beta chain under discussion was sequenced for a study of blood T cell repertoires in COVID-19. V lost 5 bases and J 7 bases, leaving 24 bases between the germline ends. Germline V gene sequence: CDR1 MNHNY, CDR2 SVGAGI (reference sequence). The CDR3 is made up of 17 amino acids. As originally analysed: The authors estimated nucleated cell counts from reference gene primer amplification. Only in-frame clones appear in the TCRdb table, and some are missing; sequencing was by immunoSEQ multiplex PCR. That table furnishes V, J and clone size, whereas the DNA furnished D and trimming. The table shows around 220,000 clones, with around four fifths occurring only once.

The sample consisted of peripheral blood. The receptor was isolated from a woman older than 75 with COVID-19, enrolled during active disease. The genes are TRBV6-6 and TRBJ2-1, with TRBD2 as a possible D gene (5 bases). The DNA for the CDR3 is TGTGCCAGCAGTCGTTTCTCGGCTCGAAAGGGAGTAAATGAGCAGTTCTTC. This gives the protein CASSRFSARKGVNEQFF.